This TCR beta chain was identified during a study of cytomegalovirus exposure and HLA in healthy donors. A word on this clone: Its antigen is undetermined.

The study, taken as a whole, reports: The study labeled fewer than 200 TCR beta chains cytomegalovirus-associated.

CDR3 size: 13 residues. Germline lookup yields CDR1 LNHNV and CDR2 YYDKDF (reference sequence). The germline V and J ends were trimmed by 2 bases and 2 bases, with 3 bases remaining between them. The PCR ran on 60 Vbeta and 13 Jbeta primers. The protocol was immunoSEQ multiplex PCR, while the TCRdb copy is restricted to in-frame clones and leaves out a portion. The profile covers 100,000 to 150,000 clones, with over 70% appearing a single time and roughly 3.5% taken by the ten largest. The sequencing input was PBMCs. J is TRBJ2-2 and V is TRBV15; D uncertain. The clonotype comes from a woman aged 45-60 years in good health and CMV-seronegative. CDR3 protein: CATSRPNTGELFF. CDR3 bases: TGTGCCACCAGCAGACCAAACACCGGGGAGCTGTTTTTT.